This TCR beta chain was identified in a study of OX40 agonist ivuxolimab in advanced cancers. Study-level information: Patients achieving partial responses numbered three: one hepatocellular carcinoma case and two cutaneous melanoma cases. Overall study results and limits: The study found among the lowest clonal expansion in partial responders at 0.1-3.0 mg/kg. The work left the antigen specificity of expanded peripheral T cells undetermined.

CDR1 and CDR2 (germline): MNHNY, SVGAGI (reference sequence). V gave up 2 bases and J gave up 2 bases, with 16 bases separating them. The CDR3 covers 16 residues. Concerning this clone itself: No antigen is known for it.

Enrollment shut out patients with autoimmune disease history or systemic immunosuppression. The table came from immunoSEQ multiplex PCR; TCRdb's copy has only in-frame clones and leaves some out. Of 66,000 or so clones listed, 85% are singletons. The chain recombines TRBV6-6 with TRBJ2-7; TRBD2 is a possible D gene (6 bases). The source material was CD4+ or CD8+ T cells sorted from blood, sampled in a trial of the OX40 agonist ivuxolimab. The source of this sequence is an adult with an advanced solid tumor such as melanoma, head and neck, liver or kidney cancer. This CDR3 reads CASSYNPRGITYEQYF. The CDR3 DNA sequence: TGTGCCAGCAGTTACAACCCTCGGGGGATTACCTACGAGCAGTACTTC.